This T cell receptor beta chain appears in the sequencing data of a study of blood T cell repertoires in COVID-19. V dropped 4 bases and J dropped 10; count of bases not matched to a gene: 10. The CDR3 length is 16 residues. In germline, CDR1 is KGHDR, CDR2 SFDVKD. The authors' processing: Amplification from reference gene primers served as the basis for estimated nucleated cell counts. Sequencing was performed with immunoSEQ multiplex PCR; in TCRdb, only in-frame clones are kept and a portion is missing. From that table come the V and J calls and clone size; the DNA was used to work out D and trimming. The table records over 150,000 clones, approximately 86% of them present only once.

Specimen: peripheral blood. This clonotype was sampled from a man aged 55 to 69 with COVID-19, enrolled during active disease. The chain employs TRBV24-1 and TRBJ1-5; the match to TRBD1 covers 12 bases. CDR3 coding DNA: TGTGCCACCAGTGAGAGCGGGACAGGGGGCCTGGCACCCCAGCATTTT. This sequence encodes CATSESGTGGLAPQHF.